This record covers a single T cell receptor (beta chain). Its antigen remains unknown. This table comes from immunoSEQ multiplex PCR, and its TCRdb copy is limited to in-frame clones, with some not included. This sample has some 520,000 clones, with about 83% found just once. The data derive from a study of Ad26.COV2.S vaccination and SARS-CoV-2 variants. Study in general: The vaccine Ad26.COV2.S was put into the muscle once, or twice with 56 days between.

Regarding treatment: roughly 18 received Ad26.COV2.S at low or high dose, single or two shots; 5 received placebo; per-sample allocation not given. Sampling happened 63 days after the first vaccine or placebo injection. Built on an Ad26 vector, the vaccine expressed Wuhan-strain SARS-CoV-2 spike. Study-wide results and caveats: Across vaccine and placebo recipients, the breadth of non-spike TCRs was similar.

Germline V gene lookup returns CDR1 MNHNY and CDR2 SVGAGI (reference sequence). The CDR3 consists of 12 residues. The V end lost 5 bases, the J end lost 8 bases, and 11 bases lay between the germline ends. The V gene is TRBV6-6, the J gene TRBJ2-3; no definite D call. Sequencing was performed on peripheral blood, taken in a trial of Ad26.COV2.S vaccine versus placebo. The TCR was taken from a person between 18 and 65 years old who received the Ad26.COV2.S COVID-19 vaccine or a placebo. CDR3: CASSTDATTQYF. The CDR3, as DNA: TGTGCCAGCAGTACGGACGCAACTACGCAGTATTTT.